The clone carrying this TCR beta chain was picked up one time. Its antigen is still unknown. The data originate from a study of shared clonotypes between healthy human individuals. Study-wide context: Researchers assigned three CD4 naive, three CD4 memory, two CD8 naive and one CD8 memory plate to each donor. Study-level findings and limits: Some clonotypes were shared by all four sorted-subset donors, while others were not shared. The non-shared ones had lower generation probabilities than the shared ones.

Germline assignment: CDR1 SGHRS and CDR2 YFSETQ. The CDR3 is 15 amino acids. Losses at the gene ends were 4 bases for V and 8 bases for J; bases not matched to a gene: 8. Method: immunoSEQ multiplex PCR; TCRdb's copy keeps in-frame clones and lacks some. The table lists roughly 530,000 clones, 96% of them singletons. All participating donors were Caucasian adults from Nashville, Tennessee. The receptor was isolated from a woman aged 25 to 45 in good health. The sample was naive CD4+ T cells sorted from blood. Subset denoted: CD45RA+ positively selected. V and J are TRBV5-1 and TRBJ2-1; 11 bases map to TRBD2. The CDR3 DNA sequence: TGCGCCAGCAGCCCCCCTAGCGGGAGGTCCTATGAGCAGTTCTTC. Translated: CASSPPSGRSYEQFF.